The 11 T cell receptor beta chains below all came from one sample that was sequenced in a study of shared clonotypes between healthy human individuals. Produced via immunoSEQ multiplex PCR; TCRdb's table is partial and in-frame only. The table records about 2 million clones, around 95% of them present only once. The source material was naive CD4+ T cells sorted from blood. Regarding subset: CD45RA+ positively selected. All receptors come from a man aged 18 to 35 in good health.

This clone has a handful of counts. CDR3 sequence (DNA): TGCGCCAGCAGGGTTAAGGAGAACACTGAAGCTTTCTTT. Its protein product is CASRVKENTEAFF. The rearrangement links TRBV5-1 to TRBJ1-1; D remains unclear. The CDR3 runs to 13 residues. The V gene lost 5 bases and the J gene lost 1 base, with 9 bases spanning the gap. The germline V gene encodes CDR1 SGHRS and CDR2 YFSETQ.

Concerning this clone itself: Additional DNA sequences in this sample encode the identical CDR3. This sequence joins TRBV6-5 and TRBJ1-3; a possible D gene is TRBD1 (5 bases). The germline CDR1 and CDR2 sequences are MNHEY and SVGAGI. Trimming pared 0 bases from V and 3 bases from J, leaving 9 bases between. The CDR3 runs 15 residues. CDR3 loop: CASSYSGGSGNTIYF. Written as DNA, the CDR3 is TGTGCCAGCAGTTACTCGGGGGGTAGTGGAAACACCATATATTTT.

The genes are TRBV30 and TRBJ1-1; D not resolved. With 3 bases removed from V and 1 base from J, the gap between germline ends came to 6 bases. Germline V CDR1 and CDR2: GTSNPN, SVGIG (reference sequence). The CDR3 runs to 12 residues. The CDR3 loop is CAWRLQNTEAFF. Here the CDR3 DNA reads TGTGCCTGGAGATTACAGAACACTGAAGCTTTCTTT.

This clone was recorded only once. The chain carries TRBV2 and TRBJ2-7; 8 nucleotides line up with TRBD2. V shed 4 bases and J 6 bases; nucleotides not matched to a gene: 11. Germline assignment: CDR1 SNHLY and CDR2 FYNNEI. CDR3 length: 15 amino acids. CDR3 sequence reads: CASSGTSPPIGEQYF. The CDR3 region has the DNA TGTGCCAGCAGTGGGACTAGCCCACCCATAGGCGAGCAGTACTTC.

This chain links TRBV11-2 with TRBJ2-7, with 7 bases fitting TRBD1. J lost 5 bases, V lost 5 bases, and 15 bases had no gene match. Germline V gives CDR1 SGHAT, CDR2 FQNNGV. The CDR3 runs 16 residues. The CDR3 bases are TGTGCCAGCAGCACCACCATCCGGACAGGATTCCACGAGCAGTACTTC. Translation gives CASSTTIRTGFHEQYF.

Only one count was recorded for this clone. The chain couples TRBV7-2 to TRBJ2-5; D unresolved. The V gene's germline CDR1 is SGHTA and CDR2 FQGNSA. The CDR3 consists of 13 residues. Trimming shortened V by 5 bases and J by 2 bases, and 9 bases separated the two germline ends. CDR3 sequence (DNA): TGTGCCAGCAGCGCTCGTGGTCAAGAGACCCAGTACTTC. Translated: CASSARGQETQYF.

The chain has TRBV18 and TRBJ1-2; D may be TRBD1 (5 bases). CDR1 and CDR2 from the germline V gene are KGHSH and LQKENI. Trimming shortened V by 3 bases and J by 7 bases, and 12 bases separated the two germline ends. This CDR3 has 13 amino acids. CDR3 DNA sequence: TGTGCCAGCTCACCCGGCCCAGGGTCTGGCTACACCTTC. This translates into CASSPGPGSGYTF.

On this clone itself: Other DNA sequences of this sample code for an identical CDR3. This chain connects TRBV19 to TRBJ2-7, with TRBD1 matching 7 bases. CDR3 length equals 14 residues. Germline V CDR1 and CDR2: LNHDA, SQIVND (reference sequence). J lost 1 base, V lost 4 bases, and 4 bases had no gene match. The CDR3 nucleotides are TGTGCCAGTAGTAGGACAGGTTCTTCCTACGAGCAGTACTTC. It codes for CASSRTGSSYEQYF.

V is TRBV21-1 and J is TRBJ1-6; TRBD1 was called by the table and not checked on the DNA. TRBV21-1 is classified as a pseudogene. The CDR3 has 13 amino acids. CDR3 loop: CASLGTGDSPLHF. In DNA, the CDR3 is TGTGCCAGCTTGGGGACAGGGGACTCACCCCTCCACTTT.

The CDR3 loop is CASSSGQGDQPQHF. The CDR3, as DNA: TGTGCCAGCAGCTCGGGACAGGGGGATCAGCCCCAGCATTTT. The chain carries TRBV5-4 and TRBJ1-5, with TRBD1 matching over 11 bases. V lost 3 bases to trimming and J lost 5 bases; unmatched junction nucleotides: 1. Germline V gene sequence: CDR1 SGHNT, CDR2 YYREEE (reference sequence). The CDR3 covers 14 residues.

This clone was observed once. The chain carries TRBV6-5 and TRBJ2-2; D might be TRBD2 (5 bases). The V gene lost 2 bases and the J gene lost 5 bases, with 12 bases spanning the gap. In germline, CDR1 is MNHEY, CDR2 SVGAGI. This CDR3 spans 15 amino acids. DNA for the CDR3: TGTGCCAGCAGTTACAAGGGAGTTCGAACCGGGGAGCTGTTTTTT. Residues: CASSYKGVRTGELFF.